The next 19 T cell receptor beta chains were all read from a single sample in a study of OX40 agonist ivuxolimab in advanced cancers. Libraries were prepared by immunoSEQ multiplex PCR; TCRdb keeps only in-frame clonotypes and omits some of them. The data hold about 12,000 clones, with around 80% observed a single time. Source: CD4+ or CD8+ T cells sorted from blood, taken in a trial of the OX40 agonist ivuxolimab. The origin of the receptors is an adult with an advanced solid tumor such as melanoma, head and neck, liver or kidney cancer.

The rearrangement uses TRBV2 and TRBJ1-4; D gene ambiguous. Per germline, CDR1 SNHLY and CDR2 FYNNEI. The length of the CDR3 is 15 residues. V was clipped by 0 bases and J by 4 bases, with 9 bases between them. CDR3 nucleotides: TGTGCCAGCAGTGAAGCTCCACAGATTAATGAAAAACTGTTTTTT. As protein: CASSEAPQINEKLFF.

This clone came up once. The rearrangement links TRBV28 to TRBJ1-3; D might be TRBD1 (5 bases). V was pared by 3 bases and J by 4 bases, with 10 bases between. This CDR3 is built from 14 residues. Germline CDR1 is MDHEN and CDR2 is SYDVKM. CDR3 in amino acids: CASSFRGRGNTIYF. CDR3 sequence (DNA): TGTGCCAGCAGTTTTAGGGGCCGCGGAAACACCATATATTTT.

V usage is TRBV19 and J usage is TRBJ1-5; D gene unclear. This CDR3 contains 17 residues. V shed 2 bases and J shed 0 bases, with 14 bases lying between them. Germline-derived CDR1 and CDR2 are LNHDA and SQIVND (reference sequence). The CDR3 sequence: CASSISNGENSNQPQHF. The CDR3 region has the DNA TGTGCCAGTAGTATAAGTAACGGTGAAAATAGCAATCAGCCCCAGCATTTT.

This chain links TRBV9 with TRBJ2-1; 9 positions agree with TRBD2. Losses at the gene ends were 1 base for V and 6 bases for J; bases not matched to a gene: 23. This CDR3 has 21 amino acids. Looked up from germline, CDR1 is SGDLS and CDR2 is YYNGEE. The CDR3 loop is CASSVSVRPGKAGGRPNEQFF. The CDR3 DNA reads TGTGCCAGCAGCGTAAGTGTCAGGCCGGGGAAGGCGGGAGGGCGCCCCAATGAGCAGTTCTTC.

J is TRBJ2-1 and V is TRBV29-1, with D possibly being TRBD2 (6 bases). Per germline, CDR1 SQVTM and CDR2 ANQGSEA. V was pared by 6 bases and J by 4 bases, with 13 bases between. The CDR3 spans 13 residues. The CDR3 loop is CSVSLAGYNEQFF. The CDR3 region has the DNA TGCAGCGTCAGCCTTGCGGGATACAATGAGCAGTTCTTC.

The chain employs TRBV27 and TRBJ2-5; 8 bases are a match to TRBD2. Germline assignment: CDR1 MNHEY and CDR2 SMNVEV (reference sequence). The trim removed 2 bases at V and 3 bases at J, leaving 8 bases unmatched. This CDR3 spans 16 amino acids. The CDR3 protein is CASSLGTNGREETQYF. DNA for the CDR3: TGTGCCAGCAGTTTAGGCACTAACGGGAGGGAAGAGACCCAGTACTTC.

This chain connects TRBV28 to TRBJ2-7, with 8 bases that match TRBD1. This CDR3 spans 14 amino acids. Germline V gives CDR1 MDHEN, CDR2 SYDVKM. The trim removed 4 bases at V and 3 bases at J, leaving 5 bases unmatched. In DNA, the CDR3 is TGTGCCAGCAGTTCCAGGGGGCGCGTCTACGAGCAGTACTTC. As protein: CASSSRGRVYEQYF.

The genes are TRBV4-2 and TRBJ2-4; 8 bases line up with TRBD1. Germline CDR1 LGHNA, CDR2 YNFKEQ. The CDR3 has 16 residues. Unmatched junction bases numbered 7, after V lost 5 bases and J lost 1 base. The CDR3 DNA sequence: TGTGCCAGCAGCTTACAGGACAGGGTGGCCAAAAACATTCAGTACTTC. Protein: CASSLQDRVAKNIQYF.

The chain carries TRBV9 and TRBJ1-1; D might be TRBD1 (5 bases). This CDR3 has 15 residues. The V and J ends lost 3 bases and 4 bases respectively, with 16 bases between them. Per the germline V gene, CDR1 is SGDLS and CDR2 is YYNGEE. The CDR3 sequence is CASSGRQSDGTEAFF. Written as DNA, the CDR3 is TGTGCCAGCAGCGGTCGACAGTCGGACGGCACTGAAGCTTTCTTT.

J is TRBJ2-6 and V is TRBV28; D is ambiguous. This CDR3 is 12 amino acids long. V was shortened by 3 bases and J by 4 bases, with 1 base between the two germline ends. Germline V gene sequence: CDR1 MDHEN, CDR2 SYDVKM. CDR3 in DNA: TGTGCCAGCAGTTTGGGGGCCAACGTCCTGACTTTC. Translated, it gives CASSLGANVLTF.

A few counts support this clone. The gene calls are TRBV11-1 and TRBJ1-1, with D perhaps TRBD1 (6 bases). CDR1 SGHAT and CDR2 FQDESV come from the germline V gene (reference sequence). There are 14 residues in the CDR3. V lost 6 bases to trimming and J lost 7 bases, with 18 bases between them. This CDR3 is CASRVTTGRSEAFF. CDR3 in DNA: TGTGCCAGCAGGGTCACGACAGGACGGAGTGAAGCTTTCTTT. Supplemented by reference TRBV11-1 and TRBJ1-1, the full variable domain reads EAEVAQSPRYKITEKSQAVAFWCDPISGHATLYWYRQILGQGPELLVQFQDESVVDDSQLPKDRFSAERLKGVDSTLKIQPAELGDSAMYLCASRVTTGRSEAFFGQGTRLTVV.

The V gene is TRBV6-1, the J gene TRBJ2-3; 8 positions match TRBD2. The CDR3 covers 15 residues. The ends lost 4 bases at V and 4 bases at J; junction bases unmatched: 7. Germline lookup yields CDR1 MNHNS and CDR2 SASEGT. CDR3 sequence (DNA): TGTGCCAGCAGTGTTACTAGCGGAGGCCCAGATACGCAGTATTTT. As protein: CASSVTSGGPDTQYF.

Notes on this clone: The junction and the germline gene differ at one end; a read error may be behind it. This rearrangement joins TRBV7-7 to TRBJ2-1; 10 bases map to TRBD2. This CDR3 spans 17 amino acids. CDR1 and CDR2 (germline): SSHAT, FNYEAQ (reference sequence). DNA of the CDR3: TGTGCTAGCAGCTTAGCGCCAGGACTAGCGGCCGACAATGAGCAGTTCTTC. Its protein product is CASSLAPGLAADNEQFF.

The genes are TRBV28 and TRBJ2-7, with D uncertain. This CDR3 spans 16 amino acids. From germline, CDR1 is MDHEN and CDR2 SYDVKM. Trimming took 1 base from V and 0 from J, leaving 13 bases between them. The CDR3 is CASSLLEMSSSYEQYF. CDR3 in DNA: TGTGCCAGCAGTTTATTAGAGATGTCGAGCTCCTACGAGCAGTACTTC. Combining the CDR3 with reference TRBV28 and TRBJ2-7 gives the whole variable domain DVKVTQSSRYLVKRTGEKVFLECVQDMDHENMFWYRQDPGLGLRLIYFSYDVKMKEKGDIPEGYSVSREKKERFSLILESASTNQTSMYLCASSLLEMSSSYEQYFGPGTRLTVT.

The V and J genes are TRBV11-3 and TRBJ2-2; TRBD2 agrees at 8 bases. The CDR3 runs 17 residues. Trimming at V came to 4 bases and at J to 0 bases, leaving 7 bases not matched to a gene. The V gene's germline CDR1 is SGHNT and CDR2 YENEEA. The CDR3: CASSSPTSDPNTGELFF. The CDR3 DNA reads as TGTGCCAGCAGCTCCCCGACTAGCGATCCGAACACCGGGGAGCTGTTTTTT.

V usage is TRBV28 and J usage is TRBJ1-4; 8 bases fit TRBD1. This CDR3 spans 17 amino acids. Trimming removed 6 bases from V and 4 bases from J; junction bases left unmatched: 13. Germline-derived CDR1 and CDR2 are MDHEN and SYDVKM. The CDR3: CASRTPGQASFNEKLFF. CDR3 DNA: TGTGCCAGCAGAACTCCGGGACAGGCATCCTTTAATGAAAAACTGTTTTTT.

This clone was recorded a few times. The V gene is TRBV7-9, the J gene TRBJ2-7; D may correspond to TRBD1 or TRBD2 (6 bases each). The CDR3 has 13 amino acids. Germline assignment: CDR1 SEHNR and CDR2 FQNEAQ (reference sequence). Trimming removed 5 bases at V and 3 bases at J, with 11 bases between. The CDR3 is CASSPRGGYEQYF. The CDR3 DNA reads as TGTGCCAGCAGCCCCAGGGGAGGCTACGAGCAGTACTTC.

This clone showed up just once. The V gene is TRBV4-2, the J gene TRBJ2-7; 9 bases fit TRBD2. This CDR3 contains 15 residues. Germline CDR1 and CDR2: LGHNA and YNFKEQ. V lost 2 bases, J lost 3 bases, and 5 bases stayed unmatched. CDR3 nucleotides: TGTGCCAGCAGCCAAACCCCTAGCGGGAACTACGAGCAGTACTTC. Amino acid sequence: CASSQTPSGNYEQYF.

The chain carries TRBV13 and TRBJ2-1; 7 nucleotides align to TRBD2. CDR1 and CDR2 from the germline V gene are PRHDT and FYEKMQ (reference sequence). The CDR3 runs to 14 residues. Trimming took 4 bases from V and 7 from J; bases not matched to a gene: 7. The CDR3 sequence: CASSSVGSGNEQFF. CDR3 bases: TGTGCCAGCAGCTCCGTGGGTAGCGGGAATGAGCAGTTCTTC.